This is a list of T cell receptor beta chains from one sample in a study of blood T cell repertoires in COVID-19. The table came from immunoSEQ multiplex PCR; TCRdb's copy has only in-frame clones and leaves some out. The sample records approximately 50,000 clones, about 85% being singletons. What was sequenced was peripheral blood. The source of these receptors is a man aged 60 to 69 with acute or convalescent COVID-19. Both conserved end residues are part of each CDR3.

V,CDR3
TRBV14,CASSQVSGVKETQYF
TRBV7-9,CASSLVADPTDTQYF
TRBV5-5,CASSSTGGTNSPLHF
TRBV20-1,CSAIDRRHFQETQYF
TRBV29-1,CSVEVQGFSYNEQFF
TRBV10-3,CAIWEGFPYYGYTF
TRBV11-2,CASSVRGFAAGGAKNIQYF
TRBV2,CASSGTGEHYGYTF
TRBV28,CASSSYRGRLSQYF
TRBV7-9,CASSMRKGAGNTIYF
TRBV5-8,CASSGGAYSHEQFF
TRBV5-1,CASSLRQGGETQYF
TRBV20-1,CSVAGGYGYTF
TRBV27,CASSSEIAGAPGNEQFF
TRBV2,CASSDKSSGSPSGELFF
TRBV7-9,CASSLEPLQPQHF
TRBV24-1,CATSQGLPDGEQFF
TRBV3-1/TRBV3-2,CASSRTYYEQYF
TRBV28,CASSPPLAGGPLGNEQFF
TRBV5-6,CASSLGGFNQPQHF
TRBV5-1,CASSLIFGTVIGYTF
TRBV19,CASSIDPVGVTKNIQYF